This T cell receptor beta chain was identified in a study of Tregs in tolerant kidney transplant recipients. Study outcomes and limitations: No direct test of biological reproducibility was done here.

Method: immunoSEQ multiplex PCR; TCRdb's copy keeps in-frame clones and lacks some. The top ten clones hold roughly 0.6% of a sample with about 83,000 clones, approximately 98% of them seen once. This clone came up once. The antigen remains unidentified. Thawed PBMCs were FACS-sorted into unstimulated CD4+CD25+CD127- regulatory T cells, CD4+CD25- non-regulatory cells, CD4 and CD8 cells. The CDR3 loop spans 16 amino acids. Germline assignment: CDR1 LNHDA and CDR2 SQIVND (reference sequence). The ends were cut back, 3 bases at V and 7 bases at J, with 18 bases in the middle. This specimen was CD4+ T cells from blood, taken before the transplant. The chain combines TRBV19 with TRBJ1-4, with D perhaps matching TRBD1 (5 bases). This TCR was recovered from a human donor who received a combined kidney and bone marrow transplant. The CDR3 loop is CASSISRQGLGEKLFF. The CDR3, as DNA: TGTGCCAGTAGTATCTCCCGGCAGGGTTTGGGTGAAAAACTGTTTTTT.